The 19 T cell receptor beta chains below come from one sample, sequenced in a study of T-cell reconstitution after alpha-beta-depleted transplantation in children. As it was prepared, the TCRbeta library received unique molecular identifiers. From the PCR reads, TCRdb called clonotypes with MiXCR, one entry per CDR3 protein. The sample yields roughly 500,000 distinct CDR3 sequences, under 15% seen once. This sample comprised PBMCs from the stem cell graft donor, obtained from the stem cell graft. These receptor sequences come from a human donor who donated a stem cell graft to a child with combined immunodeficiency.

This clonotype occurred a few times. The CDR3 nucleotides read TGTGCCAGCAGTTACCCCCCAGGCATTGATAGAGACTGGGCAGCTTTCTTT. Residues: CASSYPPGIDRDWAAFF. V gene TRBV6-5 combines with J gene TRBJ1-1; D uncertain. The germline V gene has CDR1 MNHEY and CDR2 SVGAGI. The V end lost 2 bases, the J end lost 10 bases, and 26 bases lay between the germline ends. The CDR3 runs 17 residues.

V usage is TRBV7-9 and J usage is TRBJ2-1; D not certain. Germline V gene data show CDR1 as SEHNR and CDR2 as FQNEAQ (reference sequence). This CDR3 contains 12 residues. V was shortened by 2 bases and J by 8 bases, with 7 bases between the two germline ends. In DNA, the CDR3 is TGTGCCAGCAGCTTAACGGCTCATGAGCAGTTCTTC. Its protein product is CASSLTAHEQFF.

This clonotype has only a few counts. V and J are TRBV4-2 and TRBJ1-1; 10 nucleotides line up with TRBD1. Germline V CDR1 and CDR2: LGHNA, YNFKEQ. V lost 4 bases, J lost 1 base, and 9 bases stayed unmatched. The CDR3 consists of 17 residues. DNA for the CDR3: TGTGCCAGCAGCCCCTGGGACAGGGGCGCTGGGAACACTGAAGCTTTCTTT. This encodes CASSPWDRGAGNTEAFF.

On this clonotype: One end of the junction fails to match germline, which may point to a read error. V and J are TRBV3-1 and TRBJ2-4; D uncertain. Germline-derived CDR1 and CDR2 are LGHDT and YNNKEL (reference sequence). The length of the CDR3 is 14 residues. This chain's CDR3 is CVSSQEIAKNIQYF. The CDR3 DNA reads TGTGTCAGCAGCCAAGAAATCGCCAAAAACATTCAGTACTTC.

The V call is TRBV11-1, the J call TRBJ2-3; 8 bases line up with TRBD2. V shed 6 bases, J shed 4 bases, and the junction held 9 bases outside the gene matches. CDR3 length: 15 amino acids. CDR1 and CDR2 (germline): SGHAT, FQDESV (reference sequence). In nucleotides, the CDR3 is TGTGCCAGCAGTCGGCGGGGGGCCCCCCCAGATACGCAGTATTTT. Translating gives CASSRRGAPPDTQYF.

In this sample, this clonotype turned up many times. The CDR3 coding sequence is TGCGCCAGCAGCTTGGCCAGCCCTAGCACAGATACGCAGTATTTT. Protein product: CASSLASPSTDTQYF. V usage is TRBV5-1 and J usage is TRBJ2-3; D is ambiguous. Trimming shortened V by 0 bases and J by 0 bases, and 8 bases separated the two germline ends. This CDR3 region has 15 residues. Per the germline V gene, CDR1 is SGHRS and CDR2 is YFSETQ.

The rearrangement uses TRBV27 and TRBJ1-4, with no clear D. CDR3 size: 16 residues. Germline V gives CDR1 MNHEY, CDR2 SMNVEV (reference sequence). The V end was cut by 0 bases, the J end by 0 bases, with 8 bases between. The CDR3 region is CASSLSQIATNEKLFF. In DNA form, the CDR3 reads TGTGCCAGCAGTTTATCGCAAATTGCAACTAATGAAAAACTGTTTTTT.

The table lists this clonotype with many counts. The rearrangement joins TRBV5-1 to TRBJ1-3, with D unresolved. V was trimmed by 0 bases and J by 0 bases, leaving 10 bases between them. The CDR3 sequence is 16 residues long. Germline V gene lookup returns CDR1 SGHRS and CDR2 YFSETQ. Here the CDR3 DNA reads TGCGCCAGCAGCTTGGACTACGGGAGCTCTGGAAACACCATATATTTT. It codes for CASSLDYGSSGNTIYF.

The V and J genes are TRBV12-3 or TRBV12-4 and TRBJ2-6; either TRBD1 or TRBD2 may fit D (6 bases each). Trimming stripped 6 bases from V and 0 bases from J, with 21 bases between. The CDR3 sequence is 19 residues long. The CDR3 loop reads CASSPSIWGAFSGANVLTF. DNA of the CDR3: TGTGCCAGCAGCCCCTCCATATGGGGGGCCTTCTCTGGGGCCAACGTCCTGACTTTC.

This clonotype has more than one count but fewer than ten. This chain connects TRBV12-3 or TRBV12-4 to TRBJ1-2; D not resolved. Trimming took 6 bases from V and 6 from J, leaving 11 bases between them. The CDR3 is 12 residues long. The CDR3 is CASRNNGDGYTF. Here the CDR3 DNA reads TGTGCCAGCAGGAATAACGGGGATGGCTACACCTTC.

This clonotype was seen only a few times. V is TRBV30 and J is TRBJ2-7; TRBD2 matches 14 bases. The CDR3 totals 14 residues. V was pared by 5 bases and J by 10 bases, with 10 bases of the junction left unmatched. From germline, CDR1 is GTSNPN and CDR2 SVGIG (reference sequence). The CDR3 DNA is TGTGCCTGGGGGGCTCGACTAGCGGGGGGGCATCAGTACTTC. Encoded protein: CAWGARLAGGHQYF.

This clonotype has more than one count but fewer than ten. The rearrangement links TRBV7-8 to TRBJ2-2; D might be TRBD2 (6 bases). The CDR3 is made up of 17 amino acids. Germline loops: CDR1 SGHVS, CDR2 FQNEAQ. V lost 3 bases, J lost 4 bases, and 18 bases lay in between. The CDR3 DNA is TGTGCCAGCAGCTTCCCATTAAGAGCGGGTTTCACCGGGGAGCTGTTTTTT. This encodes CASSFPLRAGFTGELFF. Full variable domain (rest looked up from reference TRBV7-8 and TRBJ2-2): GAGVSQSPRYKVAKRGQDVALRCDPISGHVSLFWYQQALGQGPEFLTYFQNEAQLDKSGLPSDRFFAERPEGSVSTLKIQRTQQEDSAVYLCASSFPLRAGFTGELFFGEGSRLTVL.

The chain joins TRBV20-1 to TRBJ1-5; possible D gene TRBD1, 5 bases. The V end lost 1 base, the J end lost 9 bases, and 13 bases lay between the germline ends. The CDR3 runs 13 residues. Germline lookup yields CDR1 DFQATT and CDR2 SNEGSKA (reference sequence). CDR3 DNA: TGCAGTGCTAGAGTATTGGGGGATCTGCCCCAGCATTTT. Translation: CSARVLGDLPQHF.

Only one count was recorded for this clonotype. The chain couples TRBV14 to TRBJ2-5; D is undetermined. Trimming pared 5 bases from V and 2 bases from J, leaving 12 bases between. This CDR3 contains 14 residues. CDR1 SGHDN and CDR2 FVKESK come from the germline V gene. CDR3 DNA: TGTGCCAGCAGCTCTAGGTACCTTCAAGAGACCCAGTACTTC. This translates into CASSSRYLQETQYF.

This clonotype was seen ten or more times. This chain uses TRBV9 with TRBJ2-7, with 9 bases matching TRBD1. J lost 4 bases, V lost 1 base, and 6 bases had no gene match. The CDR3 contains 15 residues. Germline V lookup: CDR1 SGDLS, CDR2 YYNGEE. This CDR3 is CASSVWGQGGYEQYF. In nucleotides, the CDR3 is TGTGCCAGCAGCGTATGGGGACAGGGCGGATACGAGCAGTACTTC.

This clonotype was observed many times. The chain carries TRBV12-3 or TRBV12-4 and TRBJ2-1; D unresolved. This CDR3 comprises 14 residues. V was clipped by 2 bases and J by 5 bases, with 10 bases between them. The CDR3 coding sequence is TGTGCCAGCAGTTTATTGAAGATTCACAATGAGCAGTTCTTC. It yields the protein CASSLLKIHNEQFF.

This clonotype has more than one count but fewer than ten. The V call is TRBV18, the J call TRBJ2-7; 9 bases agree with TRBD1. Germline CDR1 and CDR2: KGHSH and LQKENI. The CDR3 is 14 amino acids. J was trimmed by 0 bases and V by 6 bases; bases with no gene match: 3. The CDR3 coding sequence is TGTGCCAGCTCGCACAGGGGGCACTCCTACGAGCAGTACTTC. Protein sequence: CASSHRGHSYEQYF. Complete variable domain (other parts from reference TRBV18 and TRBJ2-7): NAGVMQNPRHLVRRRGQEARLRCSPMKGHSHVYWYRQLPEEGLKFMVYLQKENIIDESGMPKERFSAEFPKEGPSILRIQQVVRGDSAAYFCASSHRGHSYEQYFGPGTRLTVT.

This clonotype was counted between two and nine times. This rearrangement joins TRBV6-2 or TRBV6-3 to TRBJ2-1; D is possibly TRBD2 (5 bases). The CDR3 has 13 amino acids. Germline lookup yields CDR1 MNHEY and CDR2 SVGEGT. V lost 3 bases and J 7 bases, leaving 10 bases between the germline ends. The CDR3 is CASSYKRANEQFF. In DNA form, the CDR3 reads TGTGCCAGCAGTTATAAGAGGGCGAATGAGCAGTTCTTC.

The chain combines TRBV11-1 with TRBJ1-1; 9 bases line up with TRBD1. Germline V CDR1 and CDR2: SGHAT, FQDESV (reference sequence). The ends lost 1 base at V and 7 bases at J; junction bases unmatched: 10. The CDR3 loop spans 16 amino acids. In DNA form, the CDR3 reads TGTGCCAGCAGCTTAGTCCCGGGACAGGGAAAGGTTGAAGCTTTCTTT. This codes for CASSLVPGQGKVEAFF.